The 21 T cell receptor beta chains below come from one sample, sequenced in a study of cytomegalovirus exposure and HLA in healthy donors. Sequencing was performed with immunoSEQ multiplex PCR; in TCRdb, only in-frame clones are kept and a portion is missing. The table records about 200,000 clones, roughly 88% of them present only once. The material sequenced was PBMCs. Receptors originate from a woman between 25 and 40 years old in good health and CMV-seropositive.

This sequence joins TRBV10-1 and TRBJ2-7; D may be TRBD2 (7 bases). CDR1 is WNHNN and CDR2 is SYGVQD in the germline V gene (reference sequence). V was clipped by 8 bases and J by 7 bases, with 15 bases between them. The CDR3 length is 12 residues. This CDR3 is CASSGGGGEQYF. The CDR3, as DNA: TGCGCCAGCTCGGGGGGAGGGGGAGAGCAGTACTTC.

The chain recombines TRBV5-4 with TRBJ2-3; 11 bases fit TRBD2. Germline lookup yields CDR1 SGHNT and CDR2 YYREEE (reference sequence). V was pared by 4 bases and J by 3 bases, with 7 bases of the junction left unmatched. The CDR3 length is 16 residues. CDR3 loop: CASSLIAGGRTDTQYF. Written as DNA, the CDR3 is TGTGCCAGCAGCCTGATAGCGGGAGGGAGGACAGATACGCAGTATTTT.

The chain couples TRBV5-6 to TRBJ2-1; weak D call: TRBD2 (7 bases). Germline V lookup: CDR1 SGHDT, CDR2 YYEEEE. The CDR3 has 15 amino acids. V gave up 7 bases and J gave up 0 bases, with 14 bases separating them. CDR3 DNA: TGTGCCAGCGAGGGAGGGGGTAGCTCCTACAATGAGCAGTTCTTC. Protein: CASEGGGSSYNEQFF.

This rearrangement joins TRBV6-5 to TRBJ2-6, with 7 bases that match TRBD2. The V gene's germline CDR1 is MNHEY and CDR2 SVGAGI. Unmatched junction bases numbered 5, after V lost 8 bases and J lost 4 bases. The CDR3 runs 14 residues. CDR3 region: CASGGEVGANVLTF. In nucleotides, the CDR3 is TGTGCCAGCGGGGGGGAGGTCGGGGCCAACGTCCTGACTTTC.

This clone was seen only once. V usage is TRBV2 and J usage is TRBJ1-2; TRBD1 aligns across 8 bases. Losses at the gene ends were 2 bases for V and 0 bases for J; bases not matched to a gene: 8. The germline V gene has CDR1 SNHLY and CDR2 FYNNEI. This CDR3 has 17 residues. This CDR3 reads CASSEWWTGTTNYGYTF. The CDR3 DNA is TGTGCCAGCAGTGAATGGTGGACAGGGACTACTAACTATGGCTACACCTTC.

The rearrangement links TRBV5-6 to TRBJ2-7; 7 nucleotides agree with TRBD2. The CDR3 loop spans 15 amino acids. Germline V lookup: CDR1 SGHDT, CDR2 YYEEEE. Trimming took 1 base from V and 4 from J; bases not matched to a gene: 8. The CDR3 spells CASSLSGTNQYEQYF. The CDR3 DNA sequence: TGTGCCAGCAGCTTGTCCGGGACTAACCAATACGAGCAGTACTTC.

The gene calls are TRBV2 and TRBJ2-5, with D perhaps matching TRBD1 (6 bases). Germline V CDR1 and CDR2: SNHLY, FYNNEI. V lost 7 bases and J 5 bases, leaving 17 bases between the germline ends. This CDR3 has 14 residues. CDR3 residues: CASNIQGWEETQYF. Written as DNA, the CDR3 is TGTGCCAGCAATATACAGGGTTGGGAGGAGACCCAGTACTTC.

The rearrangement joins TRBV9 to TRBJ2-1; D is uncertain. Trimming shortened V by 0 bases and J by 12 bases, and 7 bases separated the two germline ends. This CDR3 is built from 11 residues. Germline V lookup: CDR1 SGDLS, CDR2 YYNGEE. The CDR3 here is CASSVDLVQFF. CDR3 nucleotides: TGTGCCAGCAGCGTAGACTTGGTGCAGTTCTTC.

V is TRBV19 and J is TRBJ2-1; 9 bases fit TRBD1. J lost 6 bases, V lost 5 bases, and 8 bases had no gene match. The CDR3 extends over 15 amino acids. Germline assignment: CDR1 LNHDA and CDR2 SQIVND (reference sequence). The CDR3 DNA reads TGTGCCAGTAGTCGAGCGGGACAGGGTTTCAATGAGCAGTTCTTC. Translated, it gives CASSRAGQGFNEQFF.

Points on this clone: This sample also contains other DNA sequences that code for the same CDR3. This chain joins TRBV11-2 and TRBJ2-7; D not resolved. The CDR3 is 13 amino acids. Trimming took off 3 bases at V and 2 bases at J, with 8 bases between the two ends. Germline V gives CDR1 SGHAT, CDR2 FQNNGV. The CDR3 DNA reads as TGTGCCAGCAGCTTCTCTCTAACCTACGAGCAGTACTTC. As protein: CASSFSLTYEQYF. Full variable domain (rest looked up from reference TRBV11-2 and TRBJ2-7): EAGVAQSPRYKIIEKRQSVAFWCNPISGHATLYWYQQILGQGPKLLIQFQNNGVVDDSQLPKDRFSAERLKGVDSTLKIQPAKLEDSAVYLCASSFSLTYEQYFGPGTRLTVT.

J is TRBJ2-7 and V is TRBV5-1; D possibly corresponds to TRBD2 (6 bases). CDR1 and CDR2 from the germline V gene are SGHRS and YFSETQ. The ends were cut back, 0 bases at V and 2 bases at J, with 12 bases in the middle. The CDR3 loop spans 15 amino acids. The CDR3 nucleotides read TGCGCCAGCAGCTTGGGGGACTCCCCAACCTACGAGCAGTACTTC. It encodes CASSLGDSPTYEQYF.

The chain links TRBV10-3 to TRBJ2-7, with TRBD2 as a possible D gene (6 bases). V lost 4 bases and J lost 1, with 14 bases in between. Germline lookup yields CDR1 ENHRY and CDR2 SYGVKD. The CDR3 contains 15 residues. The CDR3 protein is CAISGPSSVSYEQYF. In DNA form, the CDR3 reads TGTGCCATCAGTGGGCCGTCTAGCGTATCCTACGAGCAGTACTTC.

The V call is TRBV18, the J call TRBJ2-7, with TRBD1 matching over 10 bases. The CDR3 consists of 17 residues. Germline V lookup: CDR1 KGHSH, CDR2 LQKENI. The J segment lost 2 bases and the V segment lost 1 base, leaving 8 bases of the junction unmatched. Here the CDR3 reads CASSPLRRGTGAYEQYF. DNA for the CDR3: TGTGCCAGCTCACCACTGCGGAGAGGGACAGGGGCCTACGAGCAGTACTTC.

Remarks on this clone: The junction does not match germline at one end; this may be a read error. The V gene is TRBV7-7, the J gene TRBJ2-1; D may be TRBD2 (5 bases). This CDR3 has 13 residues. Germline CDR1 SSHAT, CDR2 FNYEAQ (reference sequence). The CDR3 DNA is TGTGCTAGCAGCCCCCCGGGGTTCGGTGAGCAGTTCTTC. Translation: CASSPPGFGEQFF.

The V gene is TRBV9, the J gene TRBJ2-5; 12 nucleotides match TRBD1. This CDR3 has 15 amino acids. J was trimmed by 8 bases and V by 6 bases; bases with no gene match: 11. CDR1 SGDLS and CDR2 YYNGEE come from the germline V gene. The CDR3 reads CASNSPGQGAKTQYF. The CDR3, as DNA: TGTGCCAGCAACTCGCCGGGACAGGGGGCGAAAACCCAGTACTTC.

The chain joins TRBV4-2 to TRBJ1-1; TRBD1 matches 7 bases. The CDR3 runs to 18 residues. V was clipped by 0 bases and J by 0 bases; unmatched bases: 10. From germline, CDR1 is LGHNA and CDR2 YNFKEQ. Here the CDR3 DNA reads TGTGCCAGCAGCCAAGATCCAGGACAGGCGAACATGAACACTGAAGCTTTCTTT. As protein: CASSQDPGQANMNTEAFF.

This chain joins TRBV28 and TRBJ1-2; a possible D gene is TRBD1 (6 bases). The CDR3 is 13 residues long. CDR1 is MDHEN and CDR2 is SYDVKM in the germline V gene. Trimming took off 1 base at V and 8 bases at J, with 11 bases between the two ends. The CDR3 DNA reads as TGTGCCAGCAGTTTATCGGGGGGCATAGGCTACACCTTC. This codes for CASSLSGGIGYTF.

CDR3 amino acids: CATLLPGTGVYGYTF. The CDR3 DNA reads as TGTGCCACCCTTCTCCCCGGGACAGGGGTCTATGGCTACACCTTC. The gene calls are TRBV28 and TRBJ1-2; TRBD1 agrees at 10 bases. Germline V CDR1 and CDR2: MDHEN, SYDVKM. The CDR3 is made up of 15 amino acids. Unmatched junction bases numbered 12, after V lost 10 bases and J lost 4 bases.

The DNA of the CDR3 is TGTGCCAGCAGCTTCTCAAGCAGGAACTCTGGAAACACCATATATTTT. It translates to CASSFSSRNSGNTIYF. The chain employs TRBV7-8 and TRBJ1-3; D is unclear. The CDR3 is 16 amino acids. Trimming took 3 bases from V and 0 from J, leaving 12 bases between them. CDR1 SGHVS and CDR2 FQNEAQ come from the germline V gene.

V gene TRBV27 combines with J gene TRBJ1-1; the D is unclear. CDR3 length equals 14 residues. Looked up from germline, CDR1 is MNHEY and CDR2 is SMNVEV (reference sequence). V was cut by 7 bases and J by 4 bases, with 16 bases left in between. The CDR3 reads CASTSGWEGTEAFF. In nucleotides, the CDR3 is TGTGCCAGCACCTCGGGGTGGGAGGGCACTGAAGCTTTCTTT.

This sequence joins TRBV28 and TRBJ1-2; TRBD1 agrees at 9 bases. CDR1 MDHEN and CDR2 SYDVKM come from the germline V gene. The V segment lost 0 bases and the J segment 7 bases; nucleotides outside the gene matches: 9. CDR3 size: 16 residues. The CDR3 DNA reads TGTGCCAGCAGTTTATGGACAGGGGGATCTTCTGGTGGCTACACCTTC. Protein sequence: CASSLWTGGSSGGYTF.